These 19 T cell receptor beta chains were sequenced from one sample in a study of tumor-infiltrating lymphocytes in localized non-small cell lung cancer. Libraries were prepared by immunoSEQ multiplex PCR; TCRdb keeps only in-frame clonotypes and omits some of them. Here the sample spans around 7,400 clones, roughly 80% being singletons. The sequencing sample was made of uninvolved lung tissue not adjacent to the tumor. These receptors were collected from a human donor with non-small cell lung cancer.

This sequence joins TRBV5-4 and TRBJ2-7; TRBD1 matches 7 bases. Germline V gene sequence: CDR1 SGHNT, CDR2 YYREEE (reference sequence). V trimming: 0 bases; J trimming: 3 bases; junction bases outside the gene matches: 6. This CDR3 comprises 15 residues. The CDR3 coding sequence is TGTGCCAGCAGCTTGGCTCAGGGGGATATCTACGAGCAGTACTTC. Translated, it gives CASSLAQGDIYEQYF.

This chain connects TRBV5-1 to TRBJ2-1; 9 bases are a match to TRBD1. The CDR3 is 20 residues long. Germline trimming cut 4 bases from V and 6 bases from J; bases unmatched to any gene: 23. Germline CDR1 and CDR2: SGHRS and YFSETQ. In DNA form, the CDR3 reads TGCGCCAGCAGCGGATGGAGGGACAGGGTTAACAACAACAACCTCAATGAGCAGTTCTTC. It codes for CASSGWRDRVNNNNLNEQFF. Filled out from reference TRBV5-1 and TRBJ2-1, the complete variable domain reads KAGVTQTPRYLIKTRGQQVTLSCSPISGHRSVSWYQQTPGQGLQFLFEYFSETQRNKGNFPGRFSGRQFSNSRSEMNVSTLELGDSALYLCASSGWRDRVNNNNLNEQFFGPGTRLTVL.

The chain uses TRBV28 and TRBJ1-5; D call uncertain. CDR3 length: 14 amino acids. V was clipped by 6 bases and J by 2 bases, with 11 bases between them. CDR1 is MDHEN, CDR2 SYDVKM, per germline. CDR3 sequence: CASRGEAGNQPQHF. The CDR3 coding sequence is TGTGCCAGCAGGGGCGAAGCAGGCAATCAGCCCCAGCATTTT.

The chain couples TRBV30 to TRBJ1-6; D gene uncertain. CDR1 and CDR2 from the germline V gene are GTSNPN and SVGIG (reference sequence). The germline V and J ends were trimmed by 2 bases and 7 bases, with 18 bases remaining between them. The CDR3 spans 16 residues. In DNA form, the CDR3 reads TGTGCCTGGAGTTCGTCGCGGGTGAGAGGCAATTCACCCCTCCACTTT. It yields the protein CAWSSSRVRGNSPLHF. Based on the CDR3 plus reference TRBV30 and TRBJ1-6, the full variable domain is SQTIHQWPATLVQPVGSPLSLECTVEGTSNPNLYWYRQAAGRGLQLLFYSVGIGQISSEVPQNLSASRPQDRQFILSSKKLLLSDSGFYLCAWSSSRVRGNSPLHFGNGTRLTVT.

The V gene is TRBV29-1, the J gene TRBJ1-1; perhaps TRBD1 as D (5 bases). Trimming took 8 bases from V and 7 from J, leaving 20 bases between them. CDR1 is SQVTM and CDR2 is ANQGSEA in the germline V gene. The CDR3 has 13 residues. The chain's CDR3 is CSPGGLSFIEAFF. The DNA of the CDR3 is TGCAGCCCGGGGGGATTAAGCTTTATTGAAGCTTTCTTT. Combining the CDR3 with reference TRBV29-1 and TRBJ1-1 gives the whole variable domain SAVISQKPSRDICQRGTSLTIQCQVDSQVTMMFWYRQQPGQSLTLIATANQGSEATYESGFVIDKFPISRPNLTFSTLTVSNMSPEDSSIYLCSPGGLSFIEAFFGQGTRLTVV.

The rearrangement uses TRBV5-6 and TRBJ1-4; D not certain. Trimming cost V 2 bases and J 6 bases, with 8 bases left between them. CDR3 length: 13 residues. The V gene's germline CDR1 is SGHDT and CDR2 YYEEEE. CDR3 coding DNA: TGTGCCAGCAGCTTAGGTAGGGATGAAAAACTGTTTTTT. Translating gives CASSLGRDEKLFF.

The V call is TRBV6-6, the J call TRBJ1-3; D is uncertain. CDR1 and CDR2 from the germline V gene are MNHNY and SVGAGI (reference sequence). CDR3 length: 16 residues. V lost 2 bases, J lost 5 bases, and 16 bases lay in between. CDR3 protein: CASSYIGPSGRNTIYF. CDR3 nucleotides: TGTGCCAGCAGTTACATCGGGCCCTCGGGCCGAAACACCATATATTTT.

This clone was found once. The rearrangement joins TRBV5-5 to TRBJ2-7; D perhaps matches TRBD1 (6 bases). Germline CDR1 and CDR2: SGHKS and YYEKEE (reference sequence). V was cut by 3 bases and J by 5 bases, with 12 bases left in between. This CDR3 is built from 13 residues. The CDR3 nucleotides read TGTGCCAGCAGCTCCGGGACACTCCACGAGCAGTACTTC. Translated: CASSSGTLHEQYF. Together with reference TRBV5-5 and TRBJ2-7, the CDR3 gives the full variable domain: DAGVTQSPTHLIKTRGQQVTLRCSPISGHKSVSWYQQVLGQGPQFIFQYYEKEERGRGNFPDRFSARQFPNYSSELNVNALLLGDSALYLCASSSGTLHEQYFGPGTRLTVT.

V gene TRBV9 combines with J gene TRBJ1-1; 7 nucleotides agree with TRBD1. The germline gives CDR1 SGDLS, CDR2 YYNGEE. Trimming cost V 3 bases and J 6 bases; bases outside gene matches: 8. This CDR3 region has 14 residues. CDR3 DNA: TGTGCCAGCAGCGGGGTACAGGGGAGCCCTGAAGCTTTCTTT. It encodes CASSGVQGSPEAFF.

The chain joins TRBV7-6 to TRBJ2-5, with 7 bases lining up with TRBD1. The germline gives CDR1 SGHVS, CDR2 FNYEAQ. The CDR3 loop spans 14 amino acids. V lost 5 bases and J lost 2; bases outside the gene matches: 5. CDR3 protein: CASSPDRVQETQYF. In DNA, the CDR3 is TGTGCCAGCAGCCCCGACAGGGTGCAAGAGACCCAGTACTTC.

The rearrangement uses TRBV27 and TRBJ2-1, with no clear D. Between the trimmed V and J ends, which lost 5 bases and 10 bases, there was a span of 18 bases. The CDR3 has 14 amino acids. CDR1 MNHEY and CDR2 SMNVEV come from the germline V gene (reference sequence). CDR3 sequence (DNA): TGTGCCAGCAGTCCCCGGAGAGGAGCACGAGAGCAGTTCTTC. The encoded protein is CASSPRRGAREQFF.

The rearrangement links TRBV14 to TRBJ1-3; D gene unclear. The V gene lost 0 bases and the J gene lost 6 bases, with 9 bases spanning the gap. The CDR3 length is 14 residues. Germline CDR1 is SGHDN and CDR2 is FVKESK. In nucleotides, the CDR3 is TGTGCCAGCAGCCAAGATTGGAGGTCAAACACCATATATTTT. Its protein product is CASSQDWRSNTIYF.

The DNA of the CDR3 is TGTGCCAGCAGGGGGGACAGGACTCTGCAGCAGTACTTC. It yields the protein CASRGDRTLQQYF. The chain links TRBV6-1 to TRBJ2-7; 8 positions agree with TRBD1. The germline gives CDR1 MNHNS, CDR2 SASEGT. The CDR3 has 13 residues. Trimming at V came to 6 bases and at J to 8 bases, leaving 9 bases not matched to a gene.

CDR3 DNA: TGTGCCAGCAGTGAGACTCCCACTGAAGCTTTCTTT. Protein: CASSETPTEAFF. The chain is built from TRBV2 and TRBJ1-1, with no clear D. CDR1 and CDR2 (germline): SNHLY, FYNNEI. The CDR3 runs 12 residues. V lost 3 bases, J lost 4 bases, and 6 bases lay in between.

The chain recombines TRBV28 with TRBJ1-2, with D uncertain. This CDR3 contains 12 residues. Between the trimmed V and J ends, which lost 3 bases and 7 bases, there was a span of 9 bases. Looked up from germline, CDR1 is MDHEN and CDR2 is SYDVKM. CDR3 loop: CASSLGSFGYTF. The CDR3 DNA reads TGTGCCAGCAGTTTGGGATCGTTTGGCTACACCTTC.

V is TRBV2 and J is TRBJ1-1, with 7 bases lining up with TRBD1. The CDR3 extends over 14 amino acids. CDR1 and CDR2 from the germline V gene are SNHLY and FYNNEI. V trimming: 6 bases; J trimming: 1 base; junction bases outside the gene matches: 5. The CDR3, as DNA: TGTGCCAGCAGGTGGGACAGTGCGAACACTGAAGCTTTCTTT. It yields the protein CASRWDSANTEAFF.

This clone is deemed medium-sized (0.01 to 0.1%). The chain uses TRBV25-1 and TRBJ2-1, with D unresolved. The CDR3 sequence is 11 residues long. Germline V gene data show CDR1 as MGHDK and CDR2 as SYGVNS. Trimming cost V 1 base and J 12 bases, with 7 bases left between them. The CDR3 loop reads CASSEFARQFF. For the CDR3, the DNA is TGTGCCAGCAGTGAATTTGCCCGGCAGTTCTTC.

This clone came up once. This chain joins TRBV29-1 and TRBJ1-2; no reliable D call. Trimming removed 0 bases from V and 5 bases from J, with 7 bases in between. This CDR3 region has 12 residues. The germline CDR1 and CDR2 sequences are SQVTM and ANQGSEA. The CDR3 loop reads CSVEDPRYGYTF. In nucleotides, the CDR3 is TGCAGCGTTGAAGACCCCCGGTATGGCTACACCTTC.

The genes are TRBV5-1 and TRBJ1-1; D is unclear. Germline V gene lookup returns CDR1 SGHRS and CDR2 YFSETQ. This CDR3 comprises 14 residues. V was shortened by 2 bases and J by 1 base, with 9 bases between the two germline ends. The CDR3 coding sequence is TGCGCCAGCAGCTTCGCTTCAGGGAACACTGAAGCTTTCTTT. Protein: CASSFASGNTEAFF.